What follows are 3 T cell receptor beta chains derived from one specimen sequenced in a study of PD-1 blockade in classical Hodgkin lymphoma. The table came from immunoSEQ multiplex PCR; TCRdb's copy has only in-frame clones and leaves some out. The sample consists of roughly 20,000 clones, approximately 80% of them appearing once. Stated time point: cycle 4 day 1 (C4D1), after less than 7 weeks of nivolumab. Every patient was affected by relapse after autologous stem cell transplantation, while exposure to brentuximab vedotin was not uniform. Investigators obtained CD8+ T cells from thawed PBMCs by magnetic negative selection. Sequences were derived from CD8+ T cells from blood, sampled before the fourth cycle of nivolumab. These receptors all come from a human donor with classical Hodgkin lymphoma.

This chain connects TRBV9 to TRBJ1-4; D gene unclear. V shed 0 bases and J shed 5 bases, with 14 bases lying between them. The CDR3 spans 16 residues. Germline CDR1 is SGDLS and CDR2 is YYNGEE. Here the CDR3 reads CASSVGVTKGNEKLFF. CDR3 nucleotide sequence: TGTGCCAGCAGCGTAGGGGTTACCAAAGGAAATGAAAAACTGTTTTTT.

With respect to this clone: Other DNA sequences in this specimen translate into the identical CDR3. The V and J genes are TRBV5-5 and TRBJ1-2, with D tentatively TRBD1 (6 bases). Per the germline V gene, CDR1 is SGHKS and CDR2 is YYEKEE (reference sequence). Trimming cost V 4 bases and J 5 bases, with 15 bases left between them. This CDR3 has 14 amino acids. The CDR3 region is CASSPDSGGYGYTF. In nucleotides, the CDR3 is TGTGCCAGCAGCCCGGACAGCGGGGGGTATGGCTACACCTTC.

The chain uses TRBV7-9 and TRBJ2-7; perhaps TRBD1 as D (5 bases). V dropped 1 base and J dropped 4 bases, with 11 bases sitting between them. In germline, CDR1 is SEHNR, CDR2 FQNEAQ (reference sequence). The CDR3 has 14 residues. The CDR3 sequence: CASSLVGREYEQYF. DNA of the CDR3: TGTGCCAGCAGCTTAGTCGGCAGGGAATACGAGCAGTACTTC. The full variable domain, in which reference TRBV7-9 and TRBJ2-7 provide the parts outside the CDR3, is DTGVSQNPRHKITKRGQNVTFRCDPISEHNRLYWYRQTLGQGPEFLTYFQNEAQLEKSRLLSDRFSAERPKGSFSTLEIQRTEQGDSAMYLCASSLVGREYEQYFGPGTRLTVT.